These 25 T cell receptor beta chains were sequenced from one sample in a study of identical twins' blood T cells. TCRdb passed the 5' RACE reads through MiXCR, listing each CDR3 protein once. The repertoire holds roughly 380,000 distinct CDR3 sequences, with around 30% as singletons. Sequencing used PBMCs. These receptors originate from a woman aged 18 to 55 in good health.

This rearrangement joins TRBV20-1 to TRBJ1-1; D unresolved. The CDR3 runs to 16 residues. V lost 1 base to trimming and J lost 1 base, with 16 bases between them. CDR1 and CDR2 from the germline V gene are DFQATT and SNEGSKA (reference sequence). In nucleotides, the CDR3 is TGCAGTGCTAGAGGCTACGAGGACGCGGGGAACACTGAAGCTTTCTTT. Translating gives CSARGYEDAGNTEAFF.

This clonotype was seen a few times. This chain links TRBV5-1 with TRBJ1-1, with TRBD1 matching over 10 bases. This CDR3 spans 13 amino acids. V was clipped by 4 bases and J by 9 bases; unmatched bases: 6. CDR1 is SGHRS, CDR2 YFSETQ, per germline. CDR3 nucleotide sequence: TGCGCCAGCAGCCTCGGGACAGGGGAAAAAGCTTTCTTT. Its translation is CASSLGTGEKAFF.

This chain's CDR3 is CSATRTDTQYF. The CDR3 nucleotides read TGCAGTGCTACCCGCACAGATACGCAGTATTTT. The V gene is TRBV20-1, the J gene TRBJ2-3, with D uncertain. V lost 4 bases, J lost 1 base, and 3 bases lay in between. The CDR3 is made up of 11 amino acids. CDR1 and CDR2 (germline): DFQATT, SNEGSKA (reference sequence).

This clonotype was counted ten times or more. The rearrangement links TRBV10-3 to TRBJ1-1; 7 bases map to TRBD1. The length of the CDR3 is 12 residues. Germline assignment: CDR1 ENHRY and CDR2 SYGVKD. J gave up 5 bases and V 7 bases, and 4 bases lay outside the gene matches. The CDR3 DNA is TGTGCCATCACAGGGGGGGGGACTGAAGCTTTCTTT. It specifies CAITGGGTEAFF.

This sequence joins TRBV6-5 and TRBJ1-1; D not certain. This CDR3 region has 13 residues. The ends were cut back, 7 bases at V and 8 bases at J, with 17 bases in the middle. In germline, CDR1 is MNHEY, CDR2 SVGAGI. CDR3 amino acids: CASTSPVGTEAFF. Written as DNA, the CDR3 is TGTGCCAGCACCTCCCCCGTCGGAACCGAAGCTTTCTTT.

The genes are TRBV19 and TRBJ1-4, with D hard to call. The V end was cut by 1 base, the J end by 3 bases, with 9 bases between. Germline values: CDR1 LNHDA, CDR2 SQIVND (reference sequence). CDR3 length: 15 amino acids. The CDR3 reads CASSIAGQPNEKLFF. The CDR3 bases are TGTGCCAGTAGTATAGCCGGTCAGCCTAATGAAAAACTGTTTTTT.

The rearrangement links TRBV12-3 or TRBV12-4 to TRBJ1-2; D is possibly TRBD1 (5 bases). Trimming removed 6 bases at V and 8 bases at J, with 16 bases between. CDR3 size: 13 residues. The CDR3 protein is CASSGGTGLGYTF. The CDR3 DNA reads as TGTGCCAGCAGCGGGGGGACCGGATTGGGCTACACCTTC.

This chain connects TRBV10-3 to TRBJ2-1, with a possible D match to TRBD2 (5 bases). CDR1 and CDR2 (germline): ENHRY, SYGVKD. With 6 bases removed from V and 5 bases from J, the gap between germline ends came to 29 bases. The CDR3 sequence is 19 residues long. The CDR3 nucleotides read TGTGCCATCAGAGATTACTTTGTCGCGGGTCCTGGCACCAACAATGAGCAGTTCTTC. This encodes CAIRDYFVAGPGTNNEQFF.

This chain connects TRBV6-5 to TRBJ2-3; D remains unclear. V was clipped by 7 bases and J by 14 bases, with 16 bases between them. This CDR3 region has 11 residues. The germline V gene encodes CDR1 MNHEY and CDR2 SVGAGI. DNA for the CDR3: TGTGCCAGCAACCCTATATTGCCGGGGTATTTT. The encoded protein is CASNPILPGYF.

This clonotype has just a few counts. The chain recombines TRBV5-1 with TRBJ1-1, with no clear D. Germline CDR1 reads SGHRS; CDR2 reads YFSETQ. Trimming took off 4 bases at V and 11 bases at J, with 18 bases between the two ends. CDR3 length equals 13 residues. CDR3 protein: CASSPQREMSAFF. Written as DNA, the CDR3 is TGCGCCAGCAGCCCCCAGCGAGAGATGTCGGCTTTCTTT.

In DNA, the CDR3 is TGCAGTGCCCAGGAACAGGGTTTGTCGGAGCAGTACTTC. The encoded protein is CSAQEQGLSEQYF. The J gene is TRBJ2-7, the V gene TRBV20-1; D may be TRBD1 (6 bases). Germline CDR1 is DFQATT and CDR2 is SNEGSKA (reference sequence). The CDR3 is made up of 13 amino acids. Trimming cost V 6 bases and J 7 bases, with 19 bases left between them.

The CDR3: CASSDGFSSYTF. DNA for the CDR3: TGTGCCAGCAGCGATGGCTTCAGCAGCTACACCTTC. The V and J genes are TRBV3-1 and TRBJ1-2; D unresolved. Germline loops: CDR1 LGHDT, CDR2 YNNKEL (reference sequence). With 5 bases removed from V and 9 bases from J, the gap between germline ends came to 13 bases. The CDR3 length is 12 residues.

The sample holds a few counts of this clonotype. V is TRBV7-9 and J is TRBJ2-7, with 9 bases aligning to TRBD1. V dropped 5 bases and J dropped 3; count of bases not matched to a gene: 11. The CDR3 has 16 residues. Germline V gives CDR1 SEHNR, CDR2 FQNEAQ (reference sequence). CDR3 residues: CASSLGIRDRVYEQYF. CDR3 nucleotides: TGTGCCAGCAGCCTAGGAATCCGGGACAGGGTCTACGAGCAGTACTTC.

This clonotype was seen only a few times. For the CDR3, the DNA is TGCGCCAGCAGCCAGGGGGCAACTAATGAAAAACTGTTTTTT. It yields the protein CASSQGATNEKLFF. V is TRBV5-1 and J is TRBJ1-4; 7 bases align to TRBD1. This CDR3 spans 14 amino acids. V trimming: 4 bases; J trimming: 0 bases; junction bases outside the gene matches: 0. Germline V lookup: CDR1 SGHRS, CDR2 YFSETQ.

This clonotype was picked up a small number of times. The chain recombines TRBV5-6 with TRBJ1-1, with TRBD1 identical over 9 bases. The trim removed 3 bases at V and 6 bases at J, leaving 12 bases unmatched. Germline CDR1 SGHDT, CDR2 YYEEEE. This CDR3 has 16 amino acids. In DNA, the CDR3 is TGTGCCAGCAGCTACCGGGACAGGGTAAAGGTCGCTGAAGCTTTCTTT. Its translation is CASSYRDRVKVAEAFF. Combining the CDR3 with reference TRBV5-6 and TRBJ1-1 gives the whole variable domain DAGVTQSPTHLIKTRGQQVTLRCSPKSGHDTVSWYQQALGQGPQFIFQYYEEEERQRGNFPDRFSGHQFPNYSSELNVNALLLGDSALYLCASSYRDRVKVAEAFFGQGTRLTVV.

This clonotype showed up just once. V usage is TRBV20-1 and J usage is TRBJ2-3, with no clear D. The CDR3 has 14 amino acids. Germline lookup yields CDR1 DFQATT and CDR2 SNEGSKA (reference sequence). Trimming left V 8 bases short and J 2 bases short, with 17 bases between. CDR3 nucleotide sequence: TGCAGTACTAACCAGCCCCAAAACACAGATACGCAGTATTTT. Residues: CSTNQPQNTDTQYF.

This clonotype was seen a few times. The rearrangement links TRBV9 to TRBJ1-2; TRBD1 might be the D (6 bases). Germline-derived CDR1 and CDR2 are SGDLS and YYNGEE. Trimming took off 3 bases at V and 3 bases at J, with 9 bases between the two ends. This CDR3 comprises 13 residues. This CDR3 is CASSAGDHYGYTF. The CDR3 DNA is TGTGCCAGCAGCGCAGGGGATCACTATGGCTACACCTTC. Drawing the rest from reference TRBV9 and TRBJ1-2, the complete variable domain is DSGVTQTPKHLITATGQRVTLRCSPRSGDLSVYWYQQSLDQGLQFLIQYYNGEERAKGNILERFSAQQFPDLHSELNLSSLELGDSALYFCASSAGDHYGYTFGSGTRLTVV.

CDR3 protein: CASSPYRTSGGELFF. CDR3 nucleotide sequence: TGTGCCAGCAGCCCGTACAGGACTAGCGGCGGGGAGCTGTTTTTT. This chain uses TRBV7-7 with TRBJ2-2; 10 nucleotides line up with TRBD2. The CDR3 covers 15 residues. After removal of 5 bases from V and 7 bases from J, the junction contained 7 bases not matched to a gene. Looked up from germline, CDR1 is SSHAT and CDR2 is FNYEAQ (reference sequence). The variable domain in full, completed from reference TRBV7-7 and TRBJ2-2, reads GAGVSQSPRYKVTKRGQDVTLRCDPISSHATLYWYQQALGQGPEFLTYFNYEAQPDKSGLPSDRFSAERPEGSISTLTIQRTEQRDSAMYRCASSPYRTSGGELFFGEGSRLTVL.

Points on this clonotype: This sequence may be a read error, since a much larger clone differs from it by one base. The chain has TRBV29-1 and TRBJ1-4; 8 bases line up with TRBD1. The length of the CDR3 is 13 residues. Germline values: CDR1 SQVTM, CDR2 ANQGSEA. The CDR3 DNA sequence: TGCAGCGCTGAAACGACAGGGGATGAAAAACTGTCTTTT. Protein sequence: CSAETTGDEKLSF.

The chain employs TRBV19 and TRBJ1-2, with a weak D call TRBD1 (5 bases). CDR3 length: 14 residues. Trimming removed 8 bases at V and 7 bases at J, with 20 bases between. CDR1 is LNHDA, CDR2 SQIVND, per germline (reference sequence). Written as DNA, the CDR3 is TGTGCCAGTTCCTGGCTGGGGGATGTCGCTGGCTACACCTTC. This encodes CASSWLGDVAGYTF.

The genes are TRBV29-1 and TRBJ1-2; unclear D gene. Trimming took off 7 bases at V and 9 bases at J, with 12 bases between the two ends. Germline V gene sequence: CDR1 SQVTM, CDR2 ANQGSEA. The CDR3 has 10 residues. CDR3: CSAYSGSYTF. CDR3 nucleotide sequence: TGCAGCGCCTACTCGGGTAGCTACACCTTC.

This clonotype was counted ten times or more. The V gene is TRBV6-6, the J gene TRBJ1-4; unclear D gene. V dropped 0 bases and J dropped 8 bases, with 4 bases sitting between them. CDR1 and CDR2 from the germline V gene are MNHNY and SVGAGI (reference sequence). The CDR3 totals 12 residues. The CDR3 reads CASSYSGEKLFF. The CDR3 nucleotides read TGTGCCAGCAGTTACTCGGGCGAAAAACTGTTTTTT.

This clonotype has more than one count but fewer than ten. This chain links TRBV20-1 with TRBJ1-5; D is perhaps TRBD1 (6 bases). The germline V gene encodes CDR1 DFQATT and CDR2 SNEGSKA (reference sequence). Between the trimmed V and J ends, which lost 6 bases and 2 bases, there was a span of 17 bases. There are 15 residues in the CDR3. In DNA, the CDR3 is TGCAGTGCCAAAACAGGGCTTAAGCGCAATCAGCCCCAGCATTTT. Protein product: CSAKTGLKRNQPQHF.

This clonotype has just a few counts. This sequence joins TRBV13 and TRBJ2-3; 7 positions agree with TRBD2. The germline gives CDR1 PRHDT, CDR2 FYEKMQ (reference sequence). The CDR3 is made up of 13 amino acids. Losses at the gene ends were 5 bases for V and 8 bases for J; bases not matched to a gene: 7. The CDR3 loop is CASSPRGEGTQYF. As DNA, the CDR3 is TGTGCCAGCAGCCCCCGTGGGGAGGGTACGCAGTATTTT.

This clonotype has only a few counts. The gene calls are TRBV19 and TRBJ1-1; TRBD1 might be the D (5 bases). The V end was cut by 6 bases, the J end by 1 base, with 12 bases between. The germline CDR1 and CDR2 sequences are LNHDA and SQIVND (reference sequence). CDR3 length: 14 amino acids. The CDR3 spells CASRNGRANTEAFF. CDR3 coding DNA: TGTGCCAGTAGAAACGGCAGGGCGAACACTGAAGCTTTCTTT.